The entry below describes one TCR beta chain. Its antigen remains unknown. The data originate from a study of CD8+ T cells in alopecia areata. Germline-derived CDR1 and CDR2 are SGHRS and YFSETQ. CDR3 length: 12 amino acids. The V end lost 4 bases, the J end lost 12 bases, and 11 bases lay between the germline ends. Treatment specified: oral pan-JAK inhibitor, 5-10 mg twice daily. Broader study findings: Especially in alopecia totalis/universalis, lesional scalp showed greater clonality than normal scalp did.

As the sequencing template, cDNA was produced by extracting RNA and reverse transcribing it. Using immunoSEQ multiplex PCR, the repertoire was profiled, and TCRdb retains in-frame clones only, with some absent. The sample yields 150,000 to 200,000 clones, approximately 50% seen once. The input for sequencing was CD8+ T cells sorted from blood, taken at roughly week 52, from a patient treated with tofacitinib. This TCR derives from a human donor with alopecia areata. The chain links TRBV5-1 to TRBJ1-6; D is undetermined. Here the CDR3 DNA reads TGCGCCAGCAGCGTGGGGATTGGACCCCTCCACTTT. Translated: CASSVGIGPLHF. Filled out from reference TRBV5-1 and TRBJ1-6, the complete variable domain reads KAGVTQTPRYLIKTRGQQVTLSCSPISGHRSVSWYQQTPGQGLQFLFEYFSETQRNKGNFPGRFSGRQFSNSRSEMNVSTLELGDSALYLCASSVGIGPLHFGNGTRLTVT.